Below, 30 T cell receptor beta chains from the same sample are listed, as sequenced in a study of vaccination effects on CD4 cells after COVID-19. The antigens for these receptors are not known. TCRdb's copy holds only in-frame clones and misses some; the assay was immunoSEQ multiplex PCR. The top ten hold about 14% of the sample, which has more than 25,000 clones, roughly 81% seen once. Under the ViraFEST assay, PBMC were stimulated with viral peptide pools so that antigen-specific CD4+ T cells expanded. Sequencing was performed afterwards. With roughly 9 days of culture completed, CD4+ T cells were isolated. Participants were vaccinated with two doses of either the BNT162b2 or mRNA-1273 vaccine. The input for sequencing was CD4+ T cells from PBMCs cultured with HCoV-229E spike peptides, taken after COVID-19 vaccination. These receptors all stem from a human donor who received a COVID-19 vaccine.

The gene calls are TRBV12-3 or TRBV12-4 and TRBJ1-1; D perhaps matches TRBD1 (6 bases). Between the trimmed V and J ends, which lost 6 bases and 11 bases, there was a span of 19 bases. CDR3 length: 13 residues. DNA for the CDR3: TGTGCCAGCAGCCCACGTAACAGGGAAGGGGCTTTCTTT. This encodes CASSPRNREGAFF.

V is TRBV19 and J is TRBJ2-7; 10 bases line up with TRBD2. The ends lost 4 bases at V and 5 bases at J; junction bases unmatched: 20. CDR3 length equals 19 residues. Germline V gene data show CDR1 as LNHDA and CDR2 as SQIVND (reference sequence). The CDR3 loop is CASSTPGLRPGLAKHEQYF. CDR3 coding DNA: TGTGCCAGTAGTACCCCGGGACTGAGACCGGGACTAGCGAAGCACGAGCAGTACTTC.

The chain employs TRBV28 and TRBJ2-5; 10 bases map to TRBD1. The J segment lost 3 bases and the V segment lost 3 bases, leaving 13 bases of the junction unmatched. This CDR3 contains 18 residues. CDR1 and CDR2 (germline): MDHEN, SYDVKM. The CDR3 is CASSFTGRWGTGEETQYF. The CDR3 DNA follows: TGTGCCAGCAGTTTCACGGGGCGTTGGGGGACAGGGGAAGAGACCCAGTACTTC.

The chain uses TRBV6-1 and TRBJ1-4; D gene uncertain. Trimming removed 1 base at V and 8 bases at J, with 8 bases between. CDR1 and CDR2 (germline): MNHNS, SASEGT. This CDR3 contains 13 residues. CDR3 coding DNA: TGTGCCAGCAGTGAAGTTTTGGCAGAAAAACTGTTTTTT. Translated: CASSEVLAEKLFF.

The chain uses TRBV6-5 and TRBJ2-5, with TRBD1 matching over 12 bases. The CDR3 runs 15 residues. Germline assignment: CDR1 MNHEY and CDR2 SVGAGI. Unmatched junction bases numbered 10, after V lost 6 bases and J lost 8 bases. CDR3 DNA sequence: TGTGCCAGCAGCAAGGGACAGGGGGCCGGTTTCACCCAGTACTTC. Translated, it gives CASSKGQGAGFTQYF.

V and J are TRBV10-2 and TRBJ2-5; D may be TRBD1 (6 bases). CDR1 is WSHSY, CDR2 SAAADI, per germline. V was shortened by 3 bases and J by 1 base, with 12 bases between the two germline ends. The CDR3 is made up of 15 amino acids. CDR3 in amino acids: CASSDLQGSQETQYF. As DNA, the CDR3 is TGCGCCAGCAGTGATTTACAGGGATCCCAAGAGACCCAGTACTTC.

This clone appeared once. The chain is built from TRBV6-5 and TRBJ2-2; 9 positions agree with TRBD2. The germline V gene encodes CDR1 MNHEY and CDR2 SVGAGI. V lost 2 bases to trimming and J lost 5 bases; unmatched junction nucleotides: 3. The CDR3 contains 15 residues. This CDR3 reads CASSYRLAETGELFF. CDR3 DNA: TGTGCCAGCAGTTACAGACTAGCGGAAACCGGGGAGCTGTTTTTT.

The chain is built from TRBV6-5 and TRBJ2-7; D possibly corresponds to TRBD1 (7 bases). Germline CDR1 is MNHEY and CDR2 is SVGAGI. The CDR3 has 16 amino acids. The V end was cut by 0 bases, the J end by 7 bases, with 19 bases between. CDR3 sequence reads: CASSYSTPLTGREQYF. In nucleotides, the CDR3 is TGTGCCAGCAGTTACTCGACTCCGCTGACAGGGAGGGAGCAGTACTTC.

CDR3 DNA sequence: TGTGCCAGCAGTCGGGACCAAATAGACGAGCAGTACTTC. Amino acids: CASSRDQIDEQYF. This chain joins TRBV7-9 and TRBJ2-7, with D tentatively TRBD1 or TRBD2 (5 bases each). This CDR3 has 13 amino acids. Germline CDR1 SEHNR, CDR2 FQNEAQ (reference sequence). V gave up 6 bases and J gave up 5 bases, with 14 bases separating them.

CDR3 protein: CASSDRDRGQRAYTF. The DNA of the CDR3 is TGTGCCAGCAGCGACCGGGACAGGGGTCAAAGGGCCTACACCTTC. The rearrangement links TRBV9 to TRBJ1-2, with 10 nucleotides matching TRBD1. Losses at the gene ends were 3 bases for V and 10 bases for J; bases not matched to a gene: 12. The CDR3 consists of 15 residues. Germline CDR1 is SGDLS and CDR2 is YYNGEE.

CDR3 sequence reads: CASSHPSAIVLYEQYF. In nucleotides, the CDR3 is TGCGCCAGCAGTCATCCTAGCGCCATCGTACTCTACGAGCAGTACTTC. This rearrangement joins TRBV23-1 to TRBJ2-7, with D tentatively TRBD2 (6 bases). TRBV23-1 is noted as an ORF with a role that remains uncertain. With 3 bases removed from V and 3 bases from J, the gap between germline ends came to 18 bases. The CDR3 length is 16 residues.

The rearrangement joins TRBV10-3 to TRBJ2-1; the match to TRBD2 covers 9 bases. V shed 8 bases and J 2 bases; nucleotides not matched to a gene: 4. CDR1 ENHRY and CDR2 SYGVKD come from the germline V gene. There are 14 residues in the CDR3. The CDR3 here is CAIGAGGAYNEQFF. The DNA of the CDR3 is TGTGCCATCGGGGCGGGGGGGGCCTACAATGAGCAGTTCTTC.

This clone has more than one count but fewer than ten. The chain combines TRBV6-5 with TRBJ1-6; 10 nucleotides align to TRBD1. V lost 7 bases and J lost 7; bases outside the gene matches: 4. Germline assignment: CDR1 MNHEY and CDR2 SVGAGI. CDR3 length: 14 residues. Here the CDR3 reads CASTPGQGNSPLHF. The CDR3 DNA follows: TGTGCCAGCACCCCGGGACAGGGGAATTCACCCCTCCACTTT.

This sequence joins TRBV4-1 and TRBJ2-1; 14 bases are shared with TRBD2. V trimming: 4 bases; J trimming: 6 bases; junction bases outside the gene matches: 5. The CDR3 is made up of 16 amino acids. Germline V gene lookup returns CDR1 MGHRA and CDR2 YSYEKL. This CDR3 is CASSRGLAGGFNEQFF. Here the CDR3 DNA reads TGCGCCAGCAGCCGCGGACTAGCGGGGGGCTTCAATGAGCAGTTCTTC.

This clone has only one observation. The CDR3 DNA follows: TGTGCCAGCAGCTTAGACGGAGCCGCAGGCTATGGCTACACCTTC. Translating it yields CASSLDGAAGYGYTF. The chain recombines TRBV7-2 with TRBJ1-2; D is unclear. Trimming cost V 1 base and J 4 bases, with 13 bases left between them. CDR3 length: 15 amino acids. CDR1 is SGHTA and CDR2 is FQGNSA in the germline V gene.

The gene calls are TRBV6-5 and TRBJ2-1, with 7 bases lining up with TRBD2. Germline assignment: CDR1 MNHEY and CDR2 SVGAGI. CDR3 length equals 13 residues. Unmatched junction bases numbered 7, after V lost 6 bases and J lost 8 bases. In DNA, the CDR3 is TGTGCCAGCAGCGGACTGGGAGGGGATGAGCAGTTCTTC. Translated: CASSGLGGDEQFF.

This chain uses TRBV9 with TRBJ1-1; D remains unclear. Germline CDR1 and CDR2: SGDLS and YYNGEE. The CDR3 extends over 13 amino acids. Trimming cost V 0 bases and J 0 bases, with 3 bases left between them. The CDR3: CASSVVMNTEAFF. DNA of the CDR3: TGTGCCAGCAGCGTAGTTATGAACACTGAAGCTTTCTTT.

The chain recombines TRBV29-1 with TRBJ2-6, with no clear D. Germline V lookup: CDR1 SQVTM, CDR2 ANQGSEA. V was clipped by 3 bases and J by 0 bases, with 9 bases between them. The CDR3 sequence is 15 residues long. CDR3 sequence: CSVEGTLSGANVLTF. The DNA of the CDR3 is TGCAGCGTTGAGGGCACCCTCTCTGGGGCCAACGTCCTGACTTTC.

The chain employs TRBV5-4 and TRBJ1-1; a possible D gene is TRBD1 (6 bases). V gave up 1 base and J gave up 12 bases, with 16 bases separating them. Germline V gives CDR1 SGHNT, CDR2 YYREEE (reference sequence). CDR3 length: 13 residues. The CDR3, as DNA: TGTGCCAGCAGCTTGACGCCGGGGGCCCCATCTTTCTTT. Protein product: CASSLTPGAPSFF.

This chain links TRBV27 with TRBJ2-1; 7 bases line up with TRBD2. The CDR3 sequence is 12 residues long. CDR1 is MNHEY and CDR2 is SMNVEV in the germline V gene (reference sequence). V shed 6 bases and J 13 bases; nucleotides not matched to a gene: 9. CDR3 sequence: CASRNTGGRQFF. The CDR3 nucleotides are TGTGCCAGCAGAAACACCGGGGGGAGACAGTTCTTC.

V gene TRBV5-1 combines with J gene TRBJ2-2; D not resolved. Germline V lookup: CDR1 SGHRS, CDR2 YFSETQ. This CDR3 region has 14 residues. Trimming left V 4 bases short and J 6 bases short, with 13 bases between. CDR3 nucleotides: TGCGCCAGCAGCCCCTCCGGGCAGCCCGGGGAGCTGTTTTTT. It encodes CASSPSGQPGELFF.

This chain connects TRBV4-1 to TRBJ1-4; the D gene is possibly TRBD1 (5 bases). Germline V lookup: CDR1 MGHRA, CDR2 YSYEKL. The ends were cut back, 1 base at V and 5 bases at J, with 8 bases in the middle. This CDR3 region has 14 residues. The CDR3 is CASSQVGHNEKLFF. CDR3 in DNA: TGCGCCAGCAGCCAAGTAGGACACAATGAAAAACTGTTTTTT.

This rearrangement joins TRBV27 to TRBJ2-1; 10 nucleotides agree with TRBD2. V lost 1 base to trimming and J lost 2 bases; unmatched junction nucleotides: 8. Germline loops: CDR1 MNHEY, CDR2 SMNVEV (reference sequence). The CDR3 is 18 amino acids. The CDR3 DNA reads TGTGCCAGCAGTTTATTAGCGGGAGGCCTTAGAACCTACAATGAGCAGTTCTTC. Translating gives CASSLLAGGLRTYNEQFF.

The rearrangement links TRBV14 to TRBJ2-5, with D unresolved. The CDR3 has 13 residues. Germline V gives CDR1 SGHDN, CDR2 FVKESK. Trimming pared 5 bases from V and 0 bases from J, leaving 7 bases between. CDR3 sequence reads: CASSSNYQETQYF. The CDR3 nucleotides are TGTGCCAGCAGCAGTAACTACCAAGAGACCCAGTACTTC.

This sequence joins TRBV6-1 and TRBJ1-1, with D possibly being TRBD1 (6 bases). The germline V and J ends were trimmed by 1 base and 4 bases, with 16 bases remaining between them. Germline assignment: CDR1 MNHNS and CDR2 SASEGT. The CDR3 has 16 residues. CDR3 protein: CASSEGDFTGSTEAFF. The CDR3 DNA reads as TGTGCCAGCAGTGAAGGGGATTTTACAGGGAGCACTGAAGCTTTCTTT.

The V gene is TRBV5-4, the J gene TRBJ1-2, with D possibly TRBD1 on 5 matching bases. CDR1 SGHNT and CDR2 YYREEE come from the germline V gene (reference sequence). The ends were cut back, 3 bases at V and 3 bases at J, with 12 bases in the middle. CDR3 length: 14 residues. CDR3 in amino acids: CASSSGGLDYGYTF. In DNA form, the CDR3 reads TGTGCCAGCAGCTCGGGGGGGTTGGACTATGGCTACACCTTC.

This sequence joins TRBV29-1 and TRBJ1-2; no reliable D call. Deletions cut 6 bases from V and 5 bases from J, with 16 bases between. CDR3 length: 13 amino acids. Per germline, CDR1 SQVTM and CDR2 ANQGSEA. CDR3 amino acids: CSVTKEAAYGYTF. CDR3 DNA: TGCAGCGTGACCAAAGAGGCAGCATATGGCTACACCTTC.

The chain employs TRBV6-5 and TRBJ1-2, with D perhaps matching TRBD1 (6 bases). Looked up from germline, CDR1 is MNHEY and CDR2 is SVGAGI. V was trimmed by 4 bases and J by 5 bases, leaving 14 bases between them. This CDR3 is 14 amino acids long. The CDR3 loop is CASSLSGGLYGYTF. The DNA for the CDR3 is TGTGCCAGCAGTTTATCGGGGGGCCTATATGGCTACACCTTC.

This clone has just a few counts. The rearrangement joins TRBV29-1 to TRBJ1-1, with D uncertain. Germline assignment: CDR1 SQVTM and CDR2 ANQGSEA. V was shortened by 5 bases and J by 4 bases, with 14 bases between the two germline ends. The length of the CDR3 is 13 residues. CDR3 in DNA: TGCAGCGTTAGTCGGGGTGGCGGCACTGAAGCTTTCTTT. It specifies CSVSRGGGTEAFF.

J is TRBJ1-6 and V is TRBV6-1; the match to TRBD1 covers 9 bases. The junction had 3 bases not matched to a gene; V was cut back by 0 bases and J by 3 bases. The CDR3 runs to 17 residues. CDR1 is MNHNS and CDR2 is SASEGT in the germline V gene. The CDR3 protein is CASSEAPTGGYNSPLHF. The CDR3 DNA reads as TGTGCCAGCAGTGAAGCTCCGACAGGGGGCTATAATTCACCCCTCCACTTT.